One T cell receptor (beta chain) is described in this entry. This record belongs to a study of sequential checkpoint blockade in melanoma. The CDR3 length is 15 residues. Trimming removed 1 base at V and 5 bases at J, with 14 bases between. The germline V gene has CDR1 MNHEY and CDR2 SMNVEV (reference sequence). TCRdb's table, derived via immunoSEQ multiplex PCR, lists solely in-frame clones and lacks some. The table includes around 21,000 clones, 65% to 85% detected once. Described treatment: randomized to nivolumab then ipilimumab (arm A) or the reverse (arm B). Patients had received no earlier DNA-damaging chemotherapy. From thawed PBMCs, live CD3+CD8+ cells negative for CD19 and CD56 were sorted.

The chain uses TRBV27 and TRBJ1-2; unclear D gene. The source of this sequence is a human donor with melanoma. The material was CD8+ T cells sorted from blood (inferred from file names), obtained from a patient given nivolumab and ipilimumab in sequence. The CDR3 bases are TGTGCCAGCAGTTTATTCCTGGGCTCAAGATATGGCTACACCTTC. Translation gives CASSLFLGSRYGYTF.